These 31 T cell receptor beta chains were sequenced from one sample in a study of control samples from healthy donors and cancer patients. The repertoire was sequenced with immunoSEQ multiplex PCR; TCRdb's copy has only in-frame clones and lacks some. This table has about 43,000 clones, approximately 94% appearing once. Sequencing was carried out using blood. These receptors originate from a man in his 60s in good health.

The chain employs TRBV12-3 or TRBV12-4 and TRBJ1-1, with 9 bases lining up with TRBD1. Unmatched junction bases numbered 2, after V lost 5 bases and J lost 4 bases. The CDR3 is 13 residues long. The CDR3 spells CASSRQGGTEAFF. DNA of the CDR3: TGTGCCAGCAGTAGACAGGGGGGCACTGAAGCTTTCTTT.

The chain joins TRBV28 to TRBJ1-1; 11 nucleotides agree with TRBD1. With 5 bases clipped from V and 5 bases from J, the junction kept 4 bases outside the gene matches. Germline V gene sequence: CDR1 MDHEN, CDR2 SYDVKM. This CDR3 is built from 14 residues. The CDR3 region has the DNA TGTGCCAGCAGTCGAAGGGACAGGGGGACTGAAGCTTTCTTT. It yields the protein CASSRRDRGTEAFF.

The chain combines TRBV7-9 with TRBJ1-4; D is perhaps TRBD1 (6 bases). The germline gives CDR1 SEHNR, CDR2 FQNEAQ (reference sequence). The CDR3 has 17 amino acids. Trimming shortened V by 5 bases and J by 8 bases, and 24 bases separated the two germline ends. The CDR3 DNA sequence: TGTGCCAGCAGCGTCCCGGTTGGTGCCCCGGGGGGCGAAAAACTGTTTTTT. Translating it yields CASSVPVGAPGGEKLFF.

J is TRBJ2-3 and V is TRBV12-5, with D unclear. Germline V gene lookup returns CDR1 LGHNT and CDR2 FRNRAP. Trimming removed 6 bases at V and 6 bases at J, with 10 bases between. CDR3 length equals 12 residues. DNA for the CDR3: TGTGCTAGTGGCACCGGTCCTGATACGCAGTATTTT. Translating gives CASGTGPDTQYF.

V usage is TRBV27 and J usage is TRBJ1-6; D not resolved. V gave up 4 bases and J gave up 4 bases, with 5 bases separating them. This CDR3 is built from 13 residues. The germline CDR1 and CDR2 sequences are MNHEY and SMNVEV (reference sequence). CDR3 amino acids: CASSSIYNSPLHF. Here the CDR3 DNA reads TGTGCCAGCAGTTCCATTTATAATTCACCCCTCCACTTT.

The chain recombines TRBV5-1 with TRBJ2-3, with D possibly matching TRBD2 (5 bases). V was pared by 3 bases and J by 4 bases, with 12 bases between. CDR1 and CDR2 (germline): SGHRS, YFSETQ. The CDR3 spans 14 residues. CDR3 sequence reads: CASSWIMGADTQYF. The CDR3 DNA sequence: TGCGCCAGCAGCTGGATCATGGGAGCAGATACGCAGTATTTT.

The V and J genes are TRBV5-4 and TRBJ2-1, with D hard to call. The germline V gene has CDR1 SGHNT and CDR2 YYREEE (reference sequence). The V and J ends lost 1 base and 9 bases respectively, with 8 bases between them. There are 12 residues in the CDR3. The CDR3 spells CASSLTWAEQFF. CDR3 bases: TGTGCCAGCAGCTTGACCTGGGCTGAGCAGTTCTTC.

This chain links TRBV11-2 with TRBJ2-1; a possible D gene is TRBD2 (5 bases). V was shortened by 0 bases and J by 8 bases, with 8 bases between the two germline ends. The germline CDR1 and CDR2 sequences are SGHAT and FQNNGV. There are 13 residues in the CDR3. The CDR3 sequence: CASSLEDFDEQFF. In DNA form, the CDR3 reads TGTGCCAGCAGCTTAGAGGACTTCGATGAGCAGTTCTTC.

The chain carries TRBV5-1 and TRBJ2-2; 10 bases line up with TRBD2. The CDR3 covers 18 residues. Germline V gene sequence: CDR1 SGHRS, CDR2 YFSETQ. Germline trimming cut 0 bases from V and 3 bases from J; bases unmatched to any gene: 8. The CDR3 bases are TGCGCCAGCAGCTTGGGAACTATAGCGGGAGGTGACACCGGGGAGCTGTTTTTT. Protein product: CASSLGTIAGGDTGELFF.

This CDR3 reads CASRAGAPYNEQFF. DNA of the CDR3: TGTGCCAGTCGAGCGGGAGCCCCCTACAATGAGCAGTTCTTC. The chain is built from TRBV28 and TRBJ2-1, with TRBD2 identical over 8 bases. From germline, CDR1 is MDHEN and CDR2 SYDVKM. The CDR3 totals 14 residues. V dropped 9 bases and J dropped 2; count of bases not matched to a gene: 6.

J is TRBJ1-1 and V is TRBV7-9; TRBD1 is a possible D gene (5 bases). This CDR3 is 14 amino acids long. In germline, CDR1 is SEHNR, CDR2 FQNEAQ (reference sequence). Trimming removed 10 bases from V and 5 bases from J, with 20 bases in between. The CDR3: CATYLGRRGTEAFF. The CDR3, as DNA: TGTGCCACCTACCTAGGGCGGCGGGGGACTGAAGCTTTCTTT.

This clone was counted a single time. CDR3: CAWSVGESQHF. In DNA form, the CDR3 reads TGTGCCTGGAGTGTCGGGGAGTCCCAGCATTTT. This sequence joins TRBV30 and TRBJ1-5; D gene uncertain. CDR1 and CDR2 (germline): GTSNPN, SVGIG (reference sequence). Between the trimmed V and J ends, which lost 0 bases and 11 bases, there was a span of 8 bases. This CDR3 has 11 residues. Full variable domain (missing parts from reference TRBV30 and TRBJ1-5): SQTIHQWPATLVQPVGSPLSLECTVEGTSNPNLYWYRQAAGRGLQLLFYSVGIGQISSEVPQNLSASRPQDRQFILSSKKLLLSDSGFYLCAWSVGESQHFGDGTRLSIL.

The chain joins TRBV11-2 to TRBJ2-3; D is undetermined. The germline V and J ends were trimmed by 2 bases and 6 bases, with 6 bases remaining between them. The CDR3 length is 12 residues. The V gene's germline CDR1 is SGHAT and CDR2 FQNNGV. The CDR3 DNA reads as TGTGCCAGCAGCTTAAGTGGGGATACGCAGTATTTT. Residues: CASSLSGDTQYF.

The genes are TRBV29-1 and TRBJ2-3; possibly TRBD2 for D (6 bases). V was pared by 3 bases and J by 2 bases, with 12 bases between. Per germline, CDR1 SQVTM and CDR2 ANQGSEA. The CDR3 runs 14 residues. The CDR3 loop is CSVDPGGTTDTQYF. For the CDR3, the DNA is TGCAGCGTTGATCCCGGGGGAACCACAGATACGCAGTATTTT.

This clone has only one observation. The chain employs TRBV2 and TRBJ2-4; 9 nucleotides align to TRBD2. Germline lookup yields CDR1 SNHLY and CDR2 FYNNEI. The CDR3 is 17 residues long. J was trimmed by 0 bases and V by 0 bases; bases with no gene match: 3. Here the CDR3 reads CASSEALAGLAKNIQYF. The CDR3 bases are TGTGCCAGCAGTGAAGCCCTAGCGGGATTAGCCAAAAACATTCAGTACTTC.

This chain uses TRBV27 with TRBJ2-5; TRBD2 might be the D (6 bases). CDR3 length: 17 amino acids. V gave up 0 bases and J gave up 5 bases, with 19 bases separating them. Germline CDR1 is MNHEY and CDR2 is SMNVEV (reference sequence). CDR3 region: CASSLSSQGGIGETQYF. The CDR3 nucleotides are TGTGCCAGCAGTTTATCTTCCCAGGGCGGGATAGGCGAGACCCAGTACTTC.

CDR3 bases: TGTGCCAGCAGTGGTAGCGGCGGGGAGCAGTTCTTC. This translates into CASSGSGGEQFF. V and J are TRBV6-6 and TRBJ2-1; a weak D match, TRBD2 (6 bases). V was trimmed by 5 bases and J by 10 bases, leaving 12 bases between them. Germline V gives CDR1 MNHNY, CDR2 SVGAGI (reference sequence). This CDR3 is 12 amino acids long.

The chain links TRBV6-5 to TRBJ2-7; no firm D call. V was shortened by 2 bases and J by 6 bases, with 5 bases between the two germline ends. Germline CDR1 is MNHEY and CDR2 is SVGAGI. The CDR3 has 11 amino acids. The CDR3 region is CASSYPPEQYF. The CDR3 region has the DNA TGTGCCAGCAGTTACCCCCCCGAGCAGTACTTC.

V is TRBV5-4 and J is TRBJ1-6; TRBD1 is a possible D gene (6 bases). V shed 4 bases and J shed 2 bases, with 13 bases lying between them. Germline CDR1 and CDR2: SGHNT and YYREEE (reference sequence). The length of the CDR3 is 16 residues. For the CDR3, the DNA is TGTGCCAGCAGCCTGGGGGAGGGGGCCTATAATTCACCCCTCCACTTT. Translating gives CASSLGEGAYNSPLHF.

The V gene is TRBV10-3, the J gene TRBJ2-2, with 9 positions matching TRBD2. This CDR3 comprises 16 residues. With 4 bases clipped from V and 1 base from J, the junction kept 4 bases outside the gene matches. Germline CDR1 is ENHRY and CDR2 is SYGVKD. The CDR3 DNA sequence: TGTGCCATCAGTGGTAGCGGGAGCCTGAACACCGGGGAGCTGTTTTTT. Encoded protein: CAISGSGSLNTGELFF.

The gene calls are TRBV19 and TRBJ2-2; unclear D gene. In germline, CDR1 is LNHDA, CDR2 SQIVND (reference sequence). This CDR3 has 13 amino acids. With 7 bases removed from V and 3 bases from J, the gap between germline ends came to 9 bases. CDR3 protein: CASNGRHTGELFF. The CDR3 DNA reads as TGTGCCAGTAACGGCAGGCACACCGGGGAGCTGTTTTTT. Full variable domain (missing parts from reference TRBV19 and TRBJ2-2): DGGITQSPKYLFRKEGQNVTLSCEQNLNHDAMYWYRQDPGQGLRLIYYSQIVNDFQKGDIAEGYSVSREKKESFPLTVTSAQKNPTAFYLCASNGRHTGELFFGEGSRLTVL.

The V and J genes are TRBV2 and TRBJ2-7; TRBD2 aligns across 12 bases. The CDR3 is 17 residues long. Germline loops: CDR1 SNHLY, CDR2 FYNNEI. V lost 3 bases to trimming and J lost 4 bases; unmatched junction nucleotides: 10. The chain's CDR3 is CASSEYRLAGDQYEQYF. CDR3 DNA: TGTGCCAGCAGTGAGTATAGACTAGCGGGAGATCAGTACGAGCAGTACTTC.

The rearrangement links TRBV30 to TRBJ2-3; D call uncertain. Germline V gene lookup returns CDR1 GTSNPN and CDR2 SVGIG (reference sequence). V was pared by 2 bases and J by 4 bases, with 19 bases between. The CDR3 consists of 16 residues. The CDR3 DNA sequence: TGTGCCTGGAGTTTCGGCGGCCAGATCCTCCCAGATACGCAGTATTTT. Its translation is CAWSFGGQILPDTQYF.

The chain joins TRBV28 to TRBJ2-7; 8 nucleotides match TRBD2. This CDR3 region has 15 residues. V lost 7 bases, J lost 2 bases, and 10 bases stayed unmatched. Germline values: CDR1 MDHEN, CDR2 SYDVKM. CDR3 in DNA: TGTGCCAGCAACCCTCTGGGCGGGAGGCCCTACGAGCAGTACTTC. Protein product: CASNPLGGRPYEQYF.

The chain employs TRBV7-6 and TRBJ1-5; weak D call: TRBD1 (6 bases). Trimming stripped 3 bases from V and 2 bases from J, with 20 bases between. This CDR3 comprises 18 residues. Germline-derived CDR1 and CDR2 are SGHVS and FNYEAQ. The CDR3 loop reads CASSFGGRMAGGNQPQHF. The CDR3 region has the DNA TGTGCCAGCAGCTTTGGGGGCCGGATGGCGGGGGGCAATCAGCCCCAGCATTTT. Combining the CDR3 with reference TRBV7-6 and TRBJ1-5 gives the whole variable domain GAGVSQSPRYKVTKRGQDVALRCDPISGHVSLYWYRQALGQGPEFLTYFNYEAQQDKSGLPNDRFSAERPEGSISTLTIQRTEQRDSAMYRCASSFGGRMAGGNQPQHFGDGTRLSIL.

V gene TRBV6-4 combines with J gene TRBJ2-1; weak D call: TRBD2 (7 bases). Germline V lookup: CDR1 MRHNA, CDR2 SNTAGT. The CDR3 loop spans 15 amino acids. The V end lost 3 bases, the J end lost 3 bases, and 12 bases lay between the germline ends. CDR3: CASSEEGGVYNEQFF. For the CDR3, the DNA is TGTGCCAGCAGTGAGGAGGGGGGGGTCTACAATGAGCAGTTCTTC.

This clone was found a few times. This chain joins TRBV30 and TRBJ2-5; no clear D gene. The CDR3 runs 16 residues. V was clipped by 0 bases and J by 1 base, with 15 bases between them. From germline, CDR1 is GTSNPN and CDR2 SVGIG (reference sequence). CDR3 in DNA: TGTGCCTGGAGTGTGAAGACATTCAAATCCCAAGAGACCCAGTACTTC. This codes for CAWSVKTFKSQETQYF.

This sequence joins TRBV10-3 and TRBJ1-1, with a tentative D call TRBD1 (5 bases). The CDR3 runs 15 residues. The germline V gene encodes CDR1 ENHRY and CDR2 SYGVKD. Trimming shortened V by 4 bases and J by 2 bases, and 14 bases separated the two germline ends. The CDR3 DNA reads as TGTGCCATCAGTGGACCGGGGGGGACCAACACTGAAGCTTTCTTT. This gives the protein CAISGPGGTNTEAFF.

This chain uses TRBV7-3 with TRBJ2-1; TRBD2 might be the D (5 bases). V lost 2 bases and J lost 4, with 12 bases in between. Germline assignment: CDR1 SGHTA and CDR2 FQGTGA. This CDR3 is built from 15 residues. The CDR3 bases are TGTGCCAGCAGCTTAGACGGGAATCCGTACAATGAGCAGTTCTTC. Protein sequence: CASSLDGNPYNEQFF.

The chain joins TRBV14 to TRBJ1-2; 7 bases match TRBD1. This CDR3 region has 16 residues. J gave up 4 bases and V 1 base, and 9 bases lay outside the gene matches. Germline assignment: CDR1 SGHDN and CDR2 FVKESK. The DNA of the CDR3 is TGTGCCAGCAGCCAAGTCAGGGGAGGGGGCGGCTATGGCTACACCTTC. As protein: CASSQVRGGGGYGYTF.

The chain carries TRBV2 and TRBJ1-5, with D unclear. CDR1 SNHLY and CDR2 FYNNEI come from the germline V gene. The CDR3 is made up of 12 amino acids. Trimming stripped 7 bases from V and 7 bases from J, with 11 bases between. The chain's CDR3 is CASTAEPQPQHF. For the CDR3, the DNA is TGTGCCAGCACCGCCGAACCCCAGCCCCAGCATTTT. The complete variable domain, with remaining parts taken from reference TRBV2 and TRBJ1-5, reads EPEVTQTPSHQVTQMGQEVILRCVPISNHLYFYWYRQILGQKVEFLVSFYNNEISEKSEIFDDQFSVERPDGSNFTLKIRSTKLEDSAMYFCASTAEPQPQHFGDGTRLSIL.